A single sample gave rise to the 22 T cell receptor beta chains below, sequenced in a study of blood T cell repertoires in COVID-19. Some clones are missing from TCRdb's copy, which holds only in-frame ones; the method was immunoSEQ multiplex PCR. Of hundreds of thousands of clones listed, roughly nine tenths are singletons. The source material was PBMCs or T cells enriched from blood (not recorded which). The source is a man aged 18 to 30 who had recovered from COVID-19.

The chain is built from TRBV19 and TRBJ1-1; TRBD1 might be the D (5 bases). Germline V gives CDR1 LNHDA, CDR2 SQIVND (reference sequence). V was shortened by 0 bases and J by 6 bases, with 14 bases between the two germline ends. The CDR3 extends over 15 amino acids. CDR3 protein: CASSIDLTTEAEAFF. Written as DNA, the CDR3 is TGTGCCAGTAGTATAGATCTAACGACAGAGGCTGAAGCTTTCTTT.

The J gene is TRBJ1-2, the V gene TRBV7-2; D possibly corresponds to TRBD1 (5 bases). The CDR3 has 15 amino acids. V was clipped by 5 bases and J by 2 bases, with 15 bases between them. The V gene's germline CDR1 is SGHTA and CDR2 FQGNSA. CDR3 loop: CASSTRVGDNYGYTF. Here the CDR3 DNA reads TGTGCCAGCAGCACCAGGGTTGGTGACAACTATGGCTACACCTTC.

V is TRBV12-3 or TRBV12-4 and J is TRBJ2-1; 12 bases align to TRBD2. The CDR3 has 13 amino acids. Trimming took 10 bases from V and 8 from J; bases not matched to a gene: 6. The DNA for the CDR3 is TGTGCCATACAGACTAGCGGGAGTTATGAGCAGTTCTTC. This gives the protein CAIQTSGSYEQFF.

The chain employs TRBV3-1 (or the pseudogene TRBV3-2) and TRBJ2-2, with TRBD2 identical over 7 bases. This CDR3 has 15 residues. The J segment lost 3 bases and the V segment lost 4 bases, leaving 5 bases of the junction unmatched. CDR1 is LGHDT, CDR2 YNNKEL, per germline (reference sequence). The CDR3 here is CASSLQRGYTGELFF. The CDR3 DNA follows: TGTGCCAGCAGCCTCCAGCGGGGCTACACCGGGGAGCTGTTTTTT.

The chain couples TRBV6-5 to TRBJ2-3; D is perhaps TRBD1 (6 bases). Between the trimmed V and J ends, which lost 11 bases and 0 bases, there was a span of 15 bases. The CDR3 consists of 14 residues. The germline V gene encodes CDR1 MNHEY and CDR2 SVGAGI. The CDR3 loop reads CASLWTASTDTQYF. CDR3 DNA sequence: TGTGCCTCCCTCTGGACAGCTAGCACAGATACGCAGTATTTT.

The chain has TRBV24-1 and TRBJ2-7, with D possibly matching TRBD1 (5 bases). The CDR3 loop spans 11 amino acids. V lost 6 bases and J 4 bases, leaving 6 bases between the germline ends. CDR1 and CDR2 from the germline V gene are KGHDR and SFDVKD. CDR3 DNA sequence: TGTGCCACCAGTCGACAGTACGAGCAGTACTTC. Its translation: CATSRQYEQYF.

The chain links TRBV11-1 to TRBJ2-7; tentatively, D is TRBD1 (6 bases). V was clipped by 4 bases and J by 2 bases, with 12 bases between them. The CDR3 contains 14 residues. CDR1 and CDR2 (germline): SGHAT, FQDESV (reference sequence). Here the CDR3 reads CASSSGAVTYEQYF. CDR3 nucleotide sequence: TGTGCCAGCAGCTCAGGGGCGGTGACCTACGAGCAGTACTTC.

As DNA, the CDR3 is TGTGCCAGCAGCGCCCGGGACAGCATGAACACTGAAGCTTTCTTT. Amino acids: CASSARDSMNTEAFF. This sequence joins TRBV9 and TRBJ1-1; 7 bases fit TRBD1. Germline CDR1 reads SGDLS; CDR2 reads YYNGEE. The CDR3 is 15 residues long. Trimming took 3 bases from V and 0 from J; bases not matched to a gene: 5.

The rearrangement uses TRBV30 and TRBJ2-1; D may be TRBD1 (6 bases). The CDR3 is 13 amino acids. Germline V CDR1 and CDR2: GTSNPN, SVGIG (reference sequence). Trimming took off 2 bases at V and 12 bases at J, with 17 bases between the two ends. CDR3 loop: CAWSPNLRGGQFF. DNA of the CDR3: TGTGCCTGGAGTCCCAACCTCCGAGGGGGGCAGTTCTTC. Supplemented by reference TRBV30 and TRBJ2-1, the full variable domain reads SQTIHQWPATLVQPVGSPLSLECTVEGTSNPNLYWYRQAAGRGLQLLFYSVGIGQISSEVPQNLSASRPQDRQFILSSKKLLLSDSGFYLCAWSPNLRGGQFFGPGTRLTVL.

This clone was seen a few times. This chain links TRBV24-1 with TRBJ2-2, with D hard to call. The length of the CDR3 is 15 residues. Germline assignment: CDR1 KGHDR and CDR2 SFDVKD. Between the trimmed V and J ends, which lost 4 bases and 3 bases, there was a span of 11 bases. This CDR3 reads CATSDPLTHTGELFF. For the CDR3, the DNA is TGTGCCACCAGTGACCCTTTGACTCACACCGGGGAGCTGTTTTTT.

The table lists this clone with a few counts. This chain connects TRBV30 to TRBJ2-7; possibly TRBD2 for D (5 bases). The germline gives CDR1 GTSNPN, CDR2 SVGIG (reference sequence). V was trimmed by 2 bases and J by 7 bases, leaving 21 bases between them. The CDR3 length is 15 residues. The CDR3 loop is CAWSPNPHPLAEQYF. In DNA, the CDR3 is TGTGCCTGGAGTCCCAACCCCCATCCCTTAGCGGAGCAGTACTTC.

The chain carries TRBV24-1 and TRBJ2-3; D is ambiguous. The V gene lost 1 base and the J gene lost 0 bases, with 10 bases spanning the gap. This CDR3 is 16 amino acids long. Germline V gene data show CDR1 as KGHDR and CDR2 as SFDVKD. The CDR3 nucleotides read TGTGCCACCAGTGATTTTGCGCATTATAGCACAGATACGCAGTATTTT. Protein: CATSDFAHYSTDTQYF.

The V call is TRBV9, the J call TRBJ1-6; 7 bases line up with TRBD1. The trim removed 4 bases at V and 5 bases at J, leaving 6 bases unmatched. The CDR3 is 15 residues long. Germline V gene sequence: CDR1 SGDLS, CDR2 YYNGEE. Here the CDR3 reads CASSPGTVNNSPLHF. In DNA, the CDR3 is TGTGCCAGCAGCCCGGGGACAGTCAATAATTCACCCCTCCACTTT.

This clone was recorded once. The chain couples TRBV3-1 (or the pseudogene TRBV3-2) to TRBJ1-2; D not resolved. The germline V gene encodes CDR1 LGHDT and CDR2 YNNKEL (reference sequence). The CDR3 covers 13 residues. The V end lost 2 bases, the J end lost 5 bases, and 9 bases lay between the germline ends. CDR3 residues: CASSQFEEYGYTF. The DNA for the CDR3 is TGTGCCAGCAGCCAATTTGAGGAATATGGCTACACCTTC.

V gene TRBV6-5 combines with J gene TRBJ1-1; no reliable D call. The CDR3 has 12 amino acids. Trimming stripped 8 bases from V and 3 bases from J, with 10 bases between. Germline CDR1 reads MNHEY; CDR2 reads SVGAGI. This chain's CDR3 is CASGYRDTEAFF. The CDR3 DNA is TGTGCCAGCGGGTACCGGGACACTGAAGCTTTCTTT.

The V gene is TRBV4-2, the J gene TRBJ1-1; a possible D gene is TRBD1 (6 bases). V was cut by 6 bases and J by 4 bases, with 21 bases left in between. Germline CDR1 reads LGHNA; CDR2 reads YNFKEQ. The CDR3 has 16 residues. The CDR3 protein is CASRQDRARLGTEAFF. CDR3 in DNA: TGTGCCAGCAGACAGGACAGAGCCCGTTTAGGCACTGAAGCTTTCTTT.

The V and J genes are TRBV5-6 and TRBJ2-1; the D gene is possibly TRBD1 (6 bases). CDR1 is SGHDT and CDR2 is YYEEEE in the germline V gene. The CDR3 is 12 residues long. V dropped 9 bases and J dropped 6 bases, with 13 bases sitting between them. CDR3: CATAGQSNEQFF. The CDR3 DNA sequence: TGTGCCACCGCCGGACAGTCCAATGAGCAGTTCTTC.

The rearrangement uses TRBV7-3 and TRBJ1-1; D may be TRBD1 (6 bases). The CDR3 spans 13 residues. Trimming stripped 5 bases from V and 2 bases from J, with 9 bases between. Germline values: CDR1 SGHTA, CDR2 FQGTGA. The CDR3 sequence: CASSAGVNTEAFF. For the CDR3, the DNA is TGTGCCAGCAGCGCAGGGGTCAACACTGAAGCTTTCTTT. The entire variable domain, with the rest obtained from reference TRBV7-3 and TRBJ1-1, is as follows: GAGVSQTPSNKVTEKGKYVELRCDPISGHTALYWYRQSLGQGPEFLIYFQGTGAADDSGLPNDRFFAVRPEGSVSTLKIQRTERGDSAVYLCASSAGVNTEAFFGQGTRLTVV.

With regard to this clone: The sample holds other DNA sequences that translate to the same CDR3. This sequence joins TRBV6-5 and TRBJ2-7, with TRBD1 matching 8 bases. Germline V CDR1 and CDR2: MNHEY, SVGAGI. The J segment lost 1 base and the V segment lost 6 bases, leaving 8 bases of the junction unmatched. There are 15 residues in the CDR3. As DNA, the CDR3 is TGTGCCAGCAGCTCCTCCGGGACAGGTTCCTACGAGCAGTACTTC. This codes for CASSSSGTGSYEQYF.

CDR3 sequence reads: CASSLNTGGWSNQPQHF. Written as DNA, the CDR3 is TGTGCCAGCAGTCTTAATACAGGGGGCTGGAGCAATCAGCCCCAGCATTTT. The chain combines TRBV6-6 with TRBJ1-5; 9 bases match TRBD1. The CDR3 extends over 17 amino acids. The germline V gene has CDR1 MNHNY and CDR2 SVGAGI (reference sequence). Trimming cost V 5 bases and J 1 base; bases outside gene matches: 9.

The CDR3: CASSSENRPGEQYF. In DNA, the CDR3 is TGTGCCAGCAGCTCAGAAAACCGACCGGGCGAGCAGTACTTC. The gene calls are TRBV7-9 and TRBJ2-7, with no clear D. Germline V lookup: CDR1 SEHNR, CDR2 FQNEAQ (reference sequence). Deletions cut 4 bases from V and 6 bases from J, with 16 bases between. This CDR3 is 14 amino acids long. The full variable domain, its missing parts supplied by reference TRBV7-9 and TRBJ2-7, is DTGVSQNPRHKITKRGQNVTFRCDPISEHNRLYWYRQTLGQGPEFLTYFQNEAQLEKSRLLSDRFSAERPKGSFSTLEIQRTEQGDSAMYLCASSSENRPGEQYFGPGTRLTVT.

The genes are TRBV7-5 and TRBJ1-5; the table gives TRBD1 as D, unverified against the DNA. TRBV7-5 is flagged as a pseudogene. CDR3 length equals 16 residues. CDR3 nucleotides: TGTGCCAGAAGCCCAATAGGCTGGGACAGGGGTCAGCCCCAGCATTTT. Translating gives CARSPIGWDRGQPQHF.